The 12 T cell receptor beta chains below all came from one sample that was sequenced in a study of beta chain features in type 1 diabetes. General study results and limits: TCRB CDR3s from Type 1 diabetes patients were moderately but significantly shorter in all four CD4+ subsets.

TCRB transcripts that were expressed got sequenced, as all of the isolated RNA had been reverse transcribed. The table came from immunoSEQ multiplex PCR; TCRdb's copy has only in-frame clones and leaves some out. The sample yields under 850,000 clones, 13% seen once. Antigen specificity for these receptors is unknown. Sample: naive CD4+ T cells from blood. Receptor source: a man between 18 and 29 years old with type 1 diabetes.

The rearrangement links TRBV7-2 to TRBJ2-7; D may be TRBD2 (5 bases). The V and J ends lost 5 bases and 4 bases respectively, with 18 bases between them. The CDR3 totals 15 residues. Germline assignment: CDR1 SGHTA and CDR2 FQGNSA. As DNA, the CDR3 is TGTGCCAGCAGCCCCCGGAGGCGTCGGTGGTACGAGCAGTACTTC. This gives the protein CASSPRRRRWYEQYF.

This clone occurred a few times. The J gene is TRBJ2-7, the V gene TRBV7-2; no definite D call. Germline V gives CDR1 SGHTA, CDR2 FQGNSA. The CDR3 totals 16 residues. The V gene lost 2 bases and the J gene lost 0 bases, with 14 bases spanning the gap. CDR3 protein: CASSLSGTSSSYEQYF. CDR3 nucleotide sequence: TGTGCCAGCAGCTTATCGGGCACCTCGAGCTCCTACGAGCAGTACTTC.

This rearrangement joins TRBV10-3 to TRBJ2-7, with TRBD2 matching over 9 bases. CDR3 length equals 15 residues. Germline V gene data show CDR1 as ENHRY and CDR2 as SYGVKD. The V and J ends lost 4 bases and 2 bases, in that order; junction bases with no gene match: 6. The CDR3 DNA reads as TGTGCCATCAGTGTAGGATCTAGCGGGACCTACGAGCAGTACTTC. It codes for CAISVGSSGTYEQYF.

This chain connects TRBV18 to TRBJ2-5; no definite D call. Trimming stripped 6 bases from V and 5 bases from J, with 10 bases between. The CDR3 consists of 12 residues. Germline CDR1 reads KGHSH; CDR2 reads LQKENI. DNA of the CDR3: TGTGCCAGCTCCCAACGCACGGAGACCCAGTACTTC. Translation gives CASSQRTETQYF.

This clone has only a few counts. The chain is built from TRBV5-1 and TRBJ2-5, with 9 bases that match TRBD2. Germline V gene sequence: CDR1 SGHRS, CDR2 YFSETQ. CDR3 size: 15 residues. V dropped 5 bases and J dropped 0; count of bases not matched to a gene: 5. CDR3 region: CASSVLAGNQETQYF. The CDR3 DNA is TGCGCCAGCAGTGTCCTAGCGGGGAACCAAGAGACCCAGTACTTC.

The rearrangement links TRBV18 to TRBJ2-5, with a tentative D call TRBD1 (6 bases). The germline V and J ends were trimmed by 3 bases and 2 bases, with 16 bases remaining between them. Germline values: CDR1 KGHSH, CDR2 LQKENI. The length of the CDR3 is 16 residues. CDR3 bases: TGTGCCAGCTCACCTTTGAGGGACACCTCGCAAGAGACCCAGTACTTC. This gives the protein CASSPLRDTSQETQYF.

This clone was observed a few times. The gene calls are TRBV7-3 and TRBJ2-1; D may be TRBD2 (5 bases). Germline V gene sequence: CDR1 SGHTA, CDR2 FQGTGA. CDR3 length equals 15 residues. Trimming removed 2 bases at V and 4 bases at J, with 12 bases between. The CDR3 DNA sequence: TGTGCCAGCAGCTTAGCGGACTCAAGATACAATGAGCAGTTCTTC. Translation: CASSLADSRYNEQFF.

The V gene is TRBV5-1, the J gene TRBJ1-2, with 8 bases aligning to TRBD1. CDR1 and CDR2 (germline): SGHRS, YFSETQ. Germline trimming cut 1 base from V and 7 bases from J; bases unmatched to any gene: 12. The CDR3 sequence is 16 residues long. The CDR3 protein is CASSLRSSGQGGGYTF. DNA for the CDR3: TGCGCCAGCAGCTTGCGGTCCTCCGGACAGGGAGGTGGCTACACCTTC.

V and J are TRBV6-1 and TRBJ2-7, with 8 bases fitting TRBD1. CDR1 MNHNS and CDR2 SASEGT come from the germline V gene. CDR3 length equals 15 residues. Germline trimming cut 8 bases from V and 6 bases from J; bases unmatched to any gene: 15. CDR3 nucleotide sequence: TGTGCCAGCTCCCCCCAGGGGGCAGCGAATTCCGAGCAGTACTTC. Protein product: CASSPQGAANSEQYF.

This clone has more than one count but fewer than ten. Other nucleotide sequences from this sample produce the same CDR3. The chain couples TRBV6-5 to TRBJ2-5, with D unclear. Germline-derived CDR1 and CDR2 are MNHEY and SVGAGI. The V and J ends lost 2 bases and 8 bases respectively, with 6 bases between them. This CDR3 has 11 amino acids. The CDR3: CASSYGQTQYF. Here the CDR3 DNA reads TGTGCCAGCAGTTACGGTCAAACCCAGTACTTC.

This clone turned up a few times. The J gene is TRBJ2-7, the V gene TRBV5-4; D not certain. Trimming pared 1 base from V and 0 bases from J, leaving 2 bases between. The germline gives CDR1 SGHNT, CDR2 YYREEE (reference sequence). The CDR3 is made up of 12 amino acids. CDR3 region: CASSLFSYEQYF. The CDR3 coding sequence is TGTGCCAGCAGCTTGTTCTCCTACGAGCAGTACTTC.

The gene calls are TRBV30 and TRBJ2-2, with 8 bases identical to TRBD1. CDR3 size: 13 residues. CDR1 and CDR2 from the germline V gene are GTSNPN and SVGIG (reference sequence). The CDR3 loop reads CARGTGNTGELFF. Here the CDR3 DNA reads TGTGCTCGGGGGACAGGGAACACCGGGGAGCTGTTTTTT.